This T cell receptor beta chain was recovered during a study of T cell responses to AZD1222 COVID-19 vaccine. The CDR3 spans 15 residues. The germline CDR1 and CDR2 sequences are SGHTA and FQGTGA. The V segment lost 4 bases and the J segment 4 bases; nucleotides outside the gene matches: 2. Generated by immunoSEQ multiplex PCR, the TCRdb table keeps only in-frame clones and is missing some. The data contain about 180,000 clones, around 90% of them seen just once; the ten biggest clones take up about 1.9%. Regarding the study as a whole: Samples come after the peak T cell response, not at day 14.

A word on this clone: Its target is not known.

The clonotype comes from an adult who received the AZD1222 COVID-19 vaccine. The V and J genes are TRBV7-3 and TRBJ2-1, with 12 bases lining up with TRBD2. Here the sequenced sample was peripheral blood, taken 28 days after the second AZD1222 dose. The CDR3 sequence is CASSSGLAGYNEQFF. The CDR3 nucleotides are TGTGCCAGCAGCTCCGGACTAGCGGGGTACAATGAGCAGTTCTTC. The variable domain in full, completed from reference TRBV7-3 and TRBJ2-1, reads GAGVSQTPSNKVTEKGKYVELRCDPISGHTALYWYRQSLGQGPEFLIYFQGTGAADDSGLPNDRFFAVRPEGSVSTLKIQRTERGDSAVYLCASSSGLAGYNEQFFGPGTRLTVL.